This TCR beta chain was captured by sequencing in a study of Japanese encephalitis immunity and Zika vaccine responses. Study findings and constraints: JEV-pre-vaccinated donors shared more clonotypes across time-points and stimulations than YFV donors. Each participant's samples clustered together, with no shared TCRs suggested.

CFSE-labeled PBMCs were cultured approximately six days with peptide pools, each at roughly 1.1 ug/mL. Live CD56-CD19-CD16-CD3+CD4+ cells with low CFSE were sorted unfixed as proliferating CD4 T cells. TCRdb re-analysed the 5' RACE reads in MiXCR, keeping a single row per CDR3 protein. The sample yields roughly 150 distinct CDR3 sequences, roughly 1.9% seen once. CDR1 and CDR2 (germline): MNHNS, SASEGT. CDR3 size: 16 residues. Sample share makes this clonotype medium-sized. Sequence at one end of the junction differs from germline and may be a read error. The starting material was antigen-activated CD4+ T cells from blood, cultured, obtained during a Zika inactivated vaccine study. This clonotype originated in an adult man who received an inactivated Zika virus vaccine. The genes are TRBV6-1 and TRBJ1-5, with 9 nucleotides matching TRBD1. The CDR3 reads CASTYSSGQGRQLQHF. The CDR3 DNA sequence: TGTGCCAGCACCTACTCCTCGGGACAGGGTCGTCAGCTCCAGCATTTT.